This T cell receptor (beta chain) was recorded in a study of T-cell reconstitution after alpha-beta-depleted transplantation in children. Germline V gene sequence: CDR1 SGHRS, CDR2 YFSETQ. V dropped 3 bases and J dropped 4 bases, with 22 bases sitting between them. The length of the CDR3 is 17 residues. This clonotype has more than one count but fewer than ten. Antigen specificity is unknown. Study-level results: About two months after transplant, alpha-beta T cells reportedly came from several hundred expanded graft clones. T-cell counts and diversity at one year following transplant were attributed mainly to newly produced T cells.

Construction of the TCRbeta library involved unique molecular identifiers. TCRdb independently ran MiXCR on the PCR reads; one entry per CDR3 protein. This sample yields 750,000 to 950,000 distinct CDR3 sequences, of which roughly 15% are seen a single time; 5% belongs to the top ten. The receptor comes from a male patient aged 10-17 years who had a stem cell transplant for acute lymphoblastic leukemia, so the T cells may come from the graft donor. Source: PBMCs, mostly from graft donor cells, taken 360 days after TCRalphabeta/CD19-depleted stem cell transplant. V is TRBV5-1 and J is TRBJ1-2; the D gene is possibly TRBD1 (6 bases). The CDR3 DNA sequence: TGCGCCAGCAGCTGGTACTCTACAGGGTTGAAGTCCTATGGCTACACCTTC. Its translation: CASSWYSTGLKSYGYTF.